These T cell receptor beta chains were read from a single sample in a study of cytomegalovirus exposure and HLA in healthy donors. The table came from immunoSEQ multiplex PCR; TCRdb's copy has only in-frame clones and leaves some out. There are around 130,000 clones in the sample; 60% to 85% occur only once, and approximately 1.7% lies in the top ten. The source material was PBMCs. The receptors originated from a middle-aged woman in good health and CMV-seronegative. CDR3s include the opening cysteine and the closing phenylalanine or tryptophan.

j_call | v_call | cdr3_aa
TRBJ2-3 | TRBV5-4 | CASSRDRERTDTQYF
TRBJ2-2 | TRBV18 | CASSPQRGSGELFF
TRBJ1-2 | TRBV21-1 | CASSKSYRALCGYTF
TRBJ2-5 | TRBV19 | CASRSTGGDQETQYF
TRBJ1-1 | TRBV6-1 | CASSDAGAVEAFF
TRBJ1-1 | TRBV29-1 | CSVSPDLDTEAFF
TRBJ2-1 | TRBV7-3 | CASSFGSSSYNEQFF
- | TRBV2 | CASIARTGGYEQYF
TRBJ1-4 | TRBV6-4 | CASSAFYGQGNEKLFF
TRBJ2-4 | TRBV10-3 | CAISETRDSNIQYF
TRBJ1-6 | TRBV5-1 | CASTPGQGADVNSPLHF
TRBJ1-5 | TRBV7-2 | CASSLETGLNQPQHF
TRBJ2-2 | TRBV5-4 | CASSRYDTLNTGELFF
TRBJ2-5 | TRBV6-5 | CASSYSGQGREETQYF
- | TRBV28 | CASSFPGQGYYEQYF
TRBJ2-5 | TRBV20-1 | CSARPQETQYF
TRBJ2-3 | TRBV28 | CASSSSGGVQNTDTQYF
TRBJ1-2 | TRBV19 | CASSIERGGAYGYTF
TRBJ1-1 | TRBV28 | CASTDTLNTEAFF
TRBJ1-6 | TRBV9 | CASSPSDSPLHF
TRBJ2-1 | TRBV11-2 | CASSYRGNEQFF
TRBJ2-5 | TRBV27 | CASSLGDREYF
TRBJ1-1 | TRBV2 | CASRSPTGSNEAFF
- | TRBV28 | CASSLADARNEQYF
TRBJ1-1 | TRBV7-9 | CASGHPNTEAFF
TRBJ1-3 | TRBV6-6 | CASSYSVAGSGNTIYF
TRBJ2-3 | TRBV27 | CASRVGGSTDTQYF
TRBJ2-3 | TRBV27 | CASSLSAGVTDTQYF
TRBJ2-7 | TRBV6-6 | CASTLGGQGVYEQYF
TRBJ2-3 | TRBV5-4 | CASSRGLAGDPDTQYF
TRBJ2-1 | TRBV2 | CASLNSRSSYNEQFF
TRBJ1-1 | TRBV7-9 | CASSLTRDRWYTEAFF
TRBJ2-1 | TRBV4-2 | CASSQDGWTNNEQFF
TRBJ2-2 | TRBV30 | CACPAGQGFPGELFF
TRBJ2-1 | TRBV7-6 | CASSLSSSSSYNEQFF
TRBJ2-2 | TRBV18 | CASTGFHGELFF
TRBJ2-7 | TRBV6-6 | CASSYLSDEQYF
TRBJ2-3 | TRBV7-3 | CASSPAGGLTDTQYF
TRBJ2-1 | TRBV6-1 | CASSRAGPGNEQFF
TRBJ1-2 | TRBV18 | CASSPNTGYPNYGYTF